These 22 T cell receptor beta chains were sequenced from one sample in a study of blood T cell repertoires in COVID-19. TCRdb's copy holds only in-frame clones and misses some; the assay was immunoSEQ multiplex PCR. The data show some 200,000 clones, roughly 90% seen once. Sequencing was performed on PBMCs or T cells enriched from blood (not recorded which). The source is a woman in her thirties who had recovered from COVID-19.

The CDR3 loop is CASSLGRVGTGELFF. CDR3 bases: TGTGCCAGCAGCTTAGGGAGGGTTGGGACCGGGGAGCTGTTTTTT. The rearrangement joins TRBV7-8 to TRBJ2-2; maybe TRBD2 (6 bases). Germline loops: CDR1 SGHVS, CDR2 FQNEAQ. CDR3 size: 15 residues. The V end was cut by 1 base, the J end by 5 bases, with 11 bases between.

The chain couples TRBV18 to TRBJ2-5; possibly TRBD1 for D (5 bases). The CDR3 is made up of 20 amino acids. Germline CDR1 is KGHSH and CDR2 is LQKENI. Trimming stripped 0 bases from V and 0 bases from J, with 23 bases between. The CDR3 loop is CASSPPIGSSQGFYQETQYF. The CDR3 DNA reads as TGTGCCAGCTCACCACCGATCGGTTCATCCCAGGGATTCTACCAAGAGACCCAGTACTTC.

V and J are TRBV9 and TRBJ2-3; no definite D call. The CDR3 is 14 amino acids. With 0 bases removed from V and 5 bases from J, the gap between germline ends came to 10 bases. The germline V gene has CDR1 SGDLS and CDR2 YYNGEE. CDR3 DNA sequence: TGTGCCAGCAGCGTAGTAGTGCGCGGAGATACGCAGTATTTT. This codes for CASSVVVRGDTQYF.

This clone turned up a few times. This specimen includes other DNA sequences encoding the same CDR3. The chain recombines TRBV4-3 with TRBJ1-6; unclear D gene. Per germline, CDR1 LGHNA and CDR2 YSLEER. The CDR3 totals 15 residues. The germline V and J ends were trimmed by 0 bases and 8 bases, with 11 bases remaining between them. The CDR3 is CASSQDLGGDSPLHF. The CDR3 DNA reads TGCGCCAGCAGCCAAGATTTGGGAGGCGATTCACCCCTCCACTTT.

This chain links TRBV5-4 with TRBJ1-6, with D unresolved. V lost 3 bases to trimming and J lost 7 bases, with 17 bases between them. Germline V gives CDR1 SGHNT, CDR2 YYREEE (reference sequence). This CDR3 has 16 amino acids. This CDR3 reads CASSSEGTRSNSPLHF. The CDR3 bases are TGTGCCAGCAGCTCGGAGGGCACCCGATCCAATTCACCCCTCCACTTT.

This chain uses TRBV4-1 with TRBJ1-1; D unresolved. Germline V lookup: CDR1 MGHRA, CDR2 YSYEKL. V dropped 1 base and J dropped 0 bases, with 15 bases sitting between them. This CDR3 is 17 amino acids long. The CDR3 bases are TGCGCCAGCAGCCAAGCCACCAGGAGGCAGCTGAACACTGAAGCTTTCTTT. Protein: CASSQATRRQLNTEAFF.

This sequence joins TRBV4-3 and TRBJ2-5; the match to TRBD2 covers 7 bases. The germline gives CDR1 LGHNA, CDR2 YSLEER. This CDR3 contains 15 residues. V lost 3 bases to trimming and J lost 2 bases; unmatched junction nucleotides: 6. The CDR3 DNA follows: TGCGCCAGCAGCCACGCATTTAGCGGGCAAGAGACCCAGTACTTC. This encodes CASSHAFSGQETQYF.

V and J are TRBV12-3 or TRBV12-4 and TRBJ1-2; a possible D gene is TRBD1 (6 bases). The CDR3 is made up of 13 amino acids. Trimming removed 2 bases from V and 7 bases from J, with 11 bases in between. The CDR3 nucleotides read TGTGCCAGCAGTTTAACAGGGTTCGGTGGCTACACCTTC. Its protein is CASSLTGFGGYTF.

The CDR3 protein is CASSLLTGRGTQYF. CDR3 in DNA: TGCGCCAGCAGCCTGCTGACAGGCCGGGGCACGCAGTATTTT. The rearrangement uses TRBV5-1 and TRBJ2-3, with a possible D match to TRBD1 (6 bases). Germline V gene lookup returns CDR1 SGHRS and CDR2 YFSETQ. This CDR3 has 14 residues. The V gene lost 4 bases and the J gene lost 9 bases, with 18 bases spanning the gap.

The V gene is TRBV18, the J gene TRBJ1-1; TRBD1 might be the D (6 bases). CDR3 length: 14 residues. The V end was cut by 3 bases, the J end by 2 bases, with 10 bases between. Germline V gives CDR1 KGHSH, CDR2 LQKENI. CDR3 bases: TGTGCCAGCTCACCTACAGGGCCAAACACTGAAGCTTTCTTT. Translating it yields CASSPTGPNTEAFF.

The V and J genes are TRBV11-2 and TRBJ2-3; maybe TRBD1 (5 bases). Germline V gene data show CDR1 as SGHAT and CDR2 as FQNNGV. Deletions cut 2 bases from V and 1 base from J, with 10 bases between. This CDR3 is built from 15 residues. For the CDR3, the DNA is TGTGCCAGCAGCTTAAGGGGTTCCGGCACAGATACGCAGTATTTT. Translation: CASSLRGSGTDTQYF.

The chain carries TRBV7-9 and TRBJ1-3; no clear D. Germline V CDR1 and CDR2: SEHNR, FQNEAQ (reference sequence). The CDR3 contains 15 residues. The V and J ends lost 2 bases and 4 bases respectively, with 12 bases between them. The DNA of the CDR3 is TGTGCCAGCAGCTTATATGGTATCGAGGGAAACACCATATATTTT. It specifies CASSLYGIEGNTIYF.

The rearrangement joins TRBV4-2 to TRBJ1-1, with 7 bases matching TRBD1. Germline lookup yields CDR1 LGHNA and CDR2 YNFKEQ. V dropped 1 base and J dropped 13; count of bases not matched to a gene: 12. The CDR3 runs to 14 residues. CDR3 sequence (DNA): TGTGCCAGCAGCCAAGGTGGGACAGCCGGGAGAGATTTCTTT. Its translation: CASSQGGTAGRDFF.

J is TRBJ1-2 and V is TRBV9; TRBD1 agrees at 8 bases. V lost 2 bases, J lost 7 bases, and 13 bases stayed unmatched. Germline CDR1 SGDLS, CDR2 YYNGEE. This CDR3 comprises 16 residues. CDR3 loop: CASSVYGTGLFSGYTF. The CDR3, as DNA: TGTGCCAGCAGCGTCTACGGGACAGGCCTTTTCTCTGGCTACACCTTC.

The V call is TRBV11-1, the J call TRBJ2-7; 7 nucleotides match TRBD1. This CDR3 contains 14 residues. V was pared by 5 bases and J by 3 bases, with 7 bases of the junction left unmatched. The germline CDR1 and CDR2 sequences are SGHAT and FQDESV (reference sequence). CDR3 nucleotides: TGTGCCAGCAGCCCACAGGGGTCCGTCTACGAGCAGTACTTC. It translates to CASSPQGSVYEQYF.

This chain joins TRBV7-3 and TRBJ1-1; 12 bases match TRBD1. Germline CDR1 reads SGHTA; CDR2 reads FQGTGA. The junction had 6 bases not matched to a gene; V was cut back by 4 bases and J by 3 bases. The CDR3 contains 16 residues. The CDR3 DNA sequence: TGTGCCAGCAGCTCCCGGGACAGGGGGCGGGACACTGAAGCTTTCTTT. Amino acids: CASSSRDRGRDTEAFF.

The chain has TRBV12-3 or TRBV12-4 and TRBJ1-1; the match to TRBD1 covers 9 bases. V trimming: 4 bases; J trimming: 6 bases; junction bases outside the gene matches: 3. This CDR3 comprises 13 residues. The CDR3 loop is CASSSNRGPEAFF. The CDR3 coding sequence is TGTGCCAGCAGTTCAAACAGGGGGCCTGAAGCTTTCTTT.

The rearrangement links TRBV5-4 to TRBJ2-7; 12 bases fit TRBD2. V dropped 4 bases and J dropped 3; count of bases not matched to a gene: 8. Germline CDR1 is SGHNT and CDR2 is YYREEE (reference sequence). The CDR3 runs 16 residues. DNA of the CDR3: TGTGCCAGCAGCGGGAAACTAGCGGGGGGATTCTACGAGCAGTACTTC. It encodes CASSGKLAGGFYEQYF.

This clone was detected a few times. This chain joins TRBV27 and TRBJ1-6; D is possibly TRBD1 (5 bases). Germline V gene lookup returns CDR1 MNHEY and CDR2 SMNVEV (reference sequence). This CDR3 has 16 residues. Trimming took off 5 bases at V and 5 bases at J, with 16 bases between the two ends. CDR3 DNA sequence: TGTGCCAGCAGTCCGACGCGACAGAAAAATAATTCACCCCTCCACTTT. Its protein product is CASSPTRQKNNSPLHF.

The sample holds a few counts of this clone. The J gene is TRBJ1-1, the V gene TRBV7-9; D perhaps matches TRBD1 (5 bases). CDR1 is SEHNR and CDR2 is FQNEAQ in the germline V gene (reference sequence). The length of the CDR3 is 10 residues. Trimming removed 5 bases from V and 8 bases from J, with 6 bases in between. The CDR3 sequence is CASSRTEAFF. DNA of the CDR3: TGTGCCAGCAGCAGGACAGAAGCTTTCTTT.

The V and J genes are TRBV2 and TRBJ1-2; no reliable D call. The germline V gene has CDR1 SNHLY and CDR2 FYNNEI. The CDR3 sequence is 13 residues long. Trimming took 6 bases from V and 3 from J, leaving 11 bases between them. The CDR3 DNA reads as TGTGCCAGCAGCTGGGCTGTCTACTATGGCTACACCTTC. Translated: CASSWAVYYGYTF.

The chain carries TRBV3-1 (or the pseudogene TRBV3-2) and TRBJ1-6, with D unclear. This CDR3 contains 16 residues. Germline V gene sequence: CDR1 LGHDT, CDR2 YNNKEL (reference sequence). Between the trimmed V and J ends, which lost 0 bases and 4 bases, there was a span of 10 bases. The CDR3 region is CASSQDRQDYNSPLHF. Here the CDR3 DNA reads TGTGCCAGCAGCCAAGATCGCCAGGATTATAATTCACCCCTCCACTTT.